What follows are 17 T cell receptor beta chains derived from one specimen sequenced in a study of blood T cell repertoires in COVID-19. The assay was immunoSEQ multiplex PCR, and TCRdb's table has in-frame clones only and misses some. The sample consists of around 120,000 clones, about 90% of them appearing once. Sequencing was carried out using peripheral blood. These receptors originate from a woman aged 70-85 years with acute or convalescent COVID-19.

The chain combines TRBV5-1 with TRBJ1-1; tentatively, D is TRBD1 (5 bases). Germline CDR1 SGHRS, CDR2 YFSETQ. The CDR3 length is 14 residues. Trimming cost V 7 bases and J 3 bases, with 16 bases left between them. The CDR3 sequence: CASRINWGDTEAFF. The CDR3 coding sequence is TGCGCCAGCCGAATCAATTGGGGGGACACTGAAGCTTTCTTT.

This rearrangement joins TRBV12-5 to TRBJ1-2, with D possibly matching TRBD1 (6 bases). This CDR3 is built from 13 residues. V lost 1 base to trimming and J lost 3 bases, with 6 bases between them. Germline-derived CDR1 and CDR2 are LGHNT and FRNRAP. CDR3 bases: TGTGCTAGTGGTTTGGGGACAGACTATGGCTACACCTTC. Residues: CASGLGTDYGYTF.

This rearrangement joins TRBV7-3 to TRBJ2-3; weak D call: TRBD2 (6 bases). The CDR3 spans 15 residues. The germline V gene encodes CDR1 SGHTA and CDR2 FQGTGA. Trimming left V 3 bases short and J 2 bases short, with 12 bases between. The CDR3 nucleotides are TGTGCCAGCAGCTTGGCGGGACTCCTCACAGATACGCAGTATTTT. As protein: CASSLAGLLTDTQYF.

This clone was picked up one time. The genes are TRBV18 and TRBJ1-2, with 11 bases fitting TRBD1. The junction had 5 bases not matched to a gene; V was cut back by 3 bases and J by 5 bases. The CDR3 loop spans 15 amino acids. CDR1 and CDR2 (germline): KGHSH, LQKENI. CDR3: CASSPRDRGKYGYTF. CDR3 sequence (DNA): TGTGCCAGCTCACCGCGGGACAGGGGGAAATATGGCTACACCTTC.

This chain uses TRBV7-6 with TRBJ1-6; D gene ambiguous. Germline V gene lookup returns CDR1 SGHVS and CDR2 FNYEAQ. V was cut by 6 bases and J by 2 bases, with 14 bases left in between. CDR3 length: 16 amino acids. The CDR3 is CASSPATGAYNSPLHF. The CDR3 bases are TGTGCCAGCAGTCCGGCCACCGGGGCCTATAATTCACCCCTCCACTTT.

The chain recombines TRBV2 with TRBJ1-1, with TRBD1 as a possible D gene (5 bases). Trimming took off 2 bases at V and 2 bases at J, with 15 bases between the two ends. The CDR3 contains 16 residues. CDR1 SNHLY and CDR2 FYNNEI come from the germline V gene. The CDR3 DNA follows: TGTGCCAGCAGTGAAAGGGGTACTCGTACCAACACTGAAGCTTTCTTT. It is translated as CASSERGTRTNTEAFF.

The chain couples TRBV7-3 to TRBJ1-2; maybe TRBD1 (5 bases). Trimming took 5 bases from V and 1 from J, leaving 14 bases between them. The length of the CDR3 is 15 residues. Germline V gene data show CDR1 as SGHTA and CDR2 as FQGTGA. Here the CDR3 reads CASSPTGGGNYGYTF. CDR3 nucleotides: TGTGCCAGCAGCCCTACAGGCGGGGGTAACTATGGCTACACCTTC.

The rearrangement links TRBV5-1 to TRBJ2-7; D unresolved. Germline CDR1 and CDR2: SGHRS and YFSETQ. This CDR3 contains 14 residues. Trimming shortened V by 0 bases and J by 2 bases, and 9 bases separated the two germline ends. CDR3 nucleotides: TGCGCCAGCAGCTTGGATACACCGACCTACGAGCAGTACTTC. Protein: CASSLDTPTYEQYF.

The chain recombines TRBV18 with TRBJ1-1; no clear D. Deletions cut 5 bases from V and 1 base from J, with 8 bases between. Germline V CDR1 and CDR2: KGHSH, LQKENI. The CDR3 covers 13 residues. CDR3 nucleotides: TGTGCCAGCTCAGAGGGAGAGAACACTGAAGCTTTCTTT. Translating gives CASSEGENTEAFF.

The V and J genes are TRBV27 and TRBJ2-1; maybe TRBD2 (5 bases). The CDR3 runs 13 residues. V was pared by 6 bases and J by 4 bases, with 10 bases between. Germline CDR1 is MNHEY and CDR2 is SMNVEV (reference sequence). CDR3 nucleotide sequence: TGTGCCAGCAGGGACTTAAGATACAATGAGCAGTTCTTC. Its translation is CASRDLRYNEQFF.

The CDR3, as DNA: TGTGCCAGCAGTCCCAGCGGCGAGGGCAATCAGCCCCAGCATTTT. Encoded protein: CASSPSGEGNQPQHF. The chain links TRBV28 to TRBJ1-5; D uncertain. This CDR3 is 15 amino acids long. The V end lost 5 bases, the J end lost 2 bases, and 13 bases lay between the germline ends. Per germline, CDR1 MDHEN and CDR2 SYDVKM.

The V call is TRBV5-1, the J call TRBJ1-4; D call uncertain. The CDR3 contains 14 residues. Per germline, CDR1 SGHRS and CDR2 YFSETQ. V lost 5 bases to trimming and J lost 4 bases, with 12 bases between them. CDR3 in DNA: TGCGCCAGCAGGTCTGGGGAGCTTAATGAAAAACTGTTTTTT. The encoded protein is CASRSGELNEKLFF.

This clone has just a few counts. The CDR3 loop is CAAKGVGHPAFF. DNA of the CDR3: TGTGCCGCCAAAGGGGTCGGACACCCGGCTTTCTTT. The chain carries TRBV28 and TRBJ1-1; a weak D match, TRBD1 (5 bases). The CDR3 is made up of 12 amino acids. In germline, CDR1 is MDHEN, CDR2 SYDVKM. Trimming took 11 bases from V and 11 from J, leaving 21 bases between them.

As DNA, the CDR3 is TGTGCCAGCAATTCCGCTGGAAACACCATATATTTT. It is translated as CASNSAGNTIYF. This chain connects TRBV28 to TRBJ1-3; D gene unclear. Trimming took 7 bases from V and 2 from J, leaving 6 bases between them. The CDR3 is 12 residues long. CDR1 MDHEN and CDR2 SYDVKM come from the germline V gene.

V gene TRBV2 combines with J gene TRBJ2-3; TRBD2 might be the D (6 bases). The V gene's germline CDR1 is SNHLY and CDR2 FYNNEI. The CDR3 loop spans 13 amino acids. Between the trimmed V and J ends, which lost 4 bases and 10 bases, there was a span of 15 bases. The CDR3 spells CASSAGGRDPQYF. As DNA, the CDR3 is TGTGCCAGCAGTGCCGGGGGTAGGGACCCGCAGTATTTT.

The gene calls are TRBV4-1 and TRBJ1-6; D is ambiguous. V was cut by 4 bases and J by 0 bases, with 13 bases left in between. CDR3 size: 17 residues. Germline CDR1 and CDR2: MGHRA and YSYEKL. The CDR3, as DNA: TGCGCCAGCAGCCCCCGGACTGGTGGCTCCTATAATTCACCCCTCCACTTT. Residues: CASSPRTGGSYNSPLHF.

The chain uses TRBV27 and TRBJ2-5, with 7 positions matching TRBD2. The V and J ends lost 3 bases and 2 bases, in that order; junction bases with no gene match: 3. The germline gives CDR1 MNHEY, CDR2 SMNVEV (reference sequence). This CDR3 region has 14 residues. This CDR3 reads CASSFSGAQETQYF. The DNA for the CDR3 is TGTGCCAGCAGTTTCAGCGGGGCACAAGAGACCCAGTACTTC.